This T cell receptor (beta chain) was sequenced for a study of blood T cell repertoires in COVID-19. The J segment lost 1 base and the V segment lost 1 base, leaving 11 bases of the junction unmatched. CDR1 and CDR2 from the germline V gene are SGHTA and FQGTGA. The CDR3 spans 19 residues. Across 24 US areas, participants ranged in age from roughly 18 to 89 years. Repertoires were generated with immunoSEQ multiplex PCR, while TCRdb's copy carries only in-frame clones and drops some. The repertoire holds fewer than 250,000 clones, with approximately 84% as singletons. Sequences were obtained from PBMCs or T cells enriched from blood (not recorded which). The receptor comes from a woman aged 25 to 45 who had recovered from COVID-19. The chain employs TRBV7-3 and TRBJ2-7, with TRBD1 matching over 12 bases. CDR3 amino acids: CASSLSGTGGRLKSYEQYF. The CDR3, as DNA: TGTGCCAGCAGCTTAAGCGGGACAGGGGGCCGATTAAAATCCTACGAGCAGTACTTC.